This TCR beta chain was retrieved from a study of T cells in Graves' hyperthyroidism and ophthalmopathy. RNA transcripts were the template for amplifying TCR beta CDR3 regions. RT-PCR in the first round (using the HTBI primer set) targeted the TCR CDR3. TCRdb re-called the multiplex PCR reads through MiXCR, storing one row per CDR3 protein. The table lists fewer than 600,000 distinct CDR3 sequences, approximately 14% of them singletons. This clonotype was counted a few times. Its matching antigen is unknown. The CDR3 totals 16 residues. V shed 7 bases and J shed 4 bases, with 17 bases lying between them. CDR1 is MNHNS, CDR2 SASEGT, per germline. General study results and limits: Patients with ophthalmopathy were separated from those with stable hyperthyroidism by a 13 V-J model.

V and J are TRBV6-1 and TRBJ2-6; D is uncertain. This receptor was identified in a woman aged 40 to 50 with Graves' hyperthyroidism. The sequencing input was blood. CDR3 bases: TGTGCCAGCACCCTAAGGCGGTTCTCCGGGGCCAACGTCCTGACTTTC. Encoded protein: CASTLRRFSGANVLTF.